This T cell receptor beta chain was identified during a study of shared clonotypes between healthy human individuals. Study-level background: The study used three CD4 naive, three CD4 memory, two CD8 naive and one CD8 memory plate per donor.

TCRdb's copy holds only in-frame clones and misses some; the assay was immunoSEQ multiplex PCR. The sample lists over 850,000 clones, around 82% occurring once. To note about this clone: Antigen unknown.

General study points: Sample collection involved blood only; tissue repertoires are likely different. Among non-shared clonotypes, generation probabilities were lower than among those shared by all four donors.

Sequenced: memory CD4+ T cells from PBMCs. Subset of the sample: CD45RA-negative fraction. This TCR came from a man aged 18 to 30 in good health. Some clones in this sample may be carry-over from other donors' samples.

The CDR3 DNA reads TGCGCCAGCAGCCAAGGAGAGGGGTCGAGCTCCTACGAGCAGTACTTC. As protein: CASSQGEGSSSYEQYF. The chain uses TRBV4-1 and TRBJ2-7; D is possibly TRBD1 or TRBD2 (5 bases each). V dropped 1 base and J dropped 0 bases, with 13 bases sitting between them. Germline CDR1 reads MGHRA; CDR2 reads YSYEKL. This CDR3 is built from 16 residues.